Sequencing of this T cell receptor (beta chain) was carried out in a study of identical twins. General observations from the study: Excess sharing by twins proved weaker in beta out-of-frame sequences.

A universal primer binding site was introduced by template switching. The final cDNA contained unique molecular identifiers. TCRdb called the 5' RACE reads again in MiXCR, with one record for every CDR3 protein. The table lists about 570,000 distinct CDR3 sequences, 9.6% of them singletons. This clonotype was found a few times. Antigen: not known. Trimming removed 4 bases from V and 5 bases from J, with 13 bases in between. This CDR3 has 14 amino acids. CDR1 and CDR2 (germline): SGHRS, YFSETQ. The sample was also linked to a second study, of yellow fever vaccine responses in identical twins.

The chain carries TRBV5-1 and TRBJ2-1; possible D gene TRBD2, 6 bases. The sequence was obtained from a woman between 18 and 29 years old in good health. Material for sequencing was PBMCs. The CDR3 nucleotides are TGCGCCAGCAGCCGGGACTCCCGAAACAATGAGCAGTTCTTC. Protein product: CASSRDSRNNEQFF.